This T cell receptor (beta chain) comes out of a study of cytomegalovirus exposure and HLA in healthy donors (dated by TCRdb to between 2016 and 2019). About the full investigation: According to an earlier analysis of several hundred of the donors, roughly 180 million T cells yielded 90 million to 130 million unique TCR beta sequences and about 300 Gb of sequence data. Among some 400 genotyped donors of the cohort, an average of around 250,000 unique TCR beta nucleotide sequences was sequenced per donor, of which about 19% were non-productive. Genome-wide SNP genotypes for about 65% of the roughly 700 donors were used in a later genetic analysis, which treated that subset as a discovery cohort. Typing coverage varied by locus: roughly 629-630 donors for A, B, C, DRB1 and DQB1; some 520 for DQA1; around 610 for DPA1; approximately 450 for DPB1. Every discovery cohort repertoire had been produced on one sequencing platform. To predict cytomegalovirus infection status, the study combined high-throughput TCR immunosequencing, statistical association of individual TCRs with disease status, and machine learning. Four or five DR-DQ haplotypes were handled as single units for association and clustering because linkage in the cohort was strong. The study aimed to test whether signatures of past pathogen exposure could be identified by cataloging public T cell receptors. To decide whether each TCR beta V gene segment behaved as functional or pseudogenic, an earlier analysis of several hundred of the donors relied on high-throughput TCR beta sequencing. HLA typing covered class I and class II loci at four-digit resolution. Using immunosequencing, the study profiled T cell repertoires from 666 subjects and related those repertoires to cytomegalovirus serostatus. A later analysis re-analyzed previously published TCR beta repertoires from about 730 donors and added high-resolution HLA genotyping to study TCR occurrence patterns. Donor age, sex, ethnicity and CMV serostatus were compiled alongside the repertoire data. Of the approximately 400 genotyped donors, 81% fell in the genetic ancestry cluster associated with self-reported Caucasian donors. In the later analysis, no new phenotypic data were used to find candidate immune exposures; instead, reliance was placed on TCR beta sequences and their occurrence across donors. Approximately 300 gigabases of sequencing data and roughly 80 million unique TCR sequences made up an early release that covered 500 to 700 HLA-typed donors. A separate validation cohort of more than 100 different subjects was used in addition to the approximately 640-subject first cohort. What the study reported, not specific to this receptor: An earlier analysis of approximately 590 of the donors showed that most TCR beta V segments appeared in productive rearrangements either about 87% or about 30% of the time, which broadly matched IMGT annotations. Strong co-occurrence of HLA alleles, especially DR and DQ, made assigning TCR associations to individual alleles difficult. According to a later analysis, most CMV-associated TCR beta chains appeared to be HLA-restricted, and the HLA associations seemed to be driven largely by CMV exposure. Several of the top co-occurrence clusters appeared to be linked to parvovirus B19, influenza, CMV and Epstein-Barr virus, according to a later analysis. The study listed 150 to 200 TCR beta chains as associated with cytomegalovirus. The classifier was reported to diagnose cytomegalovirus status with high specificity and sensitivity in both the original cohort and the validation cohort. The cohort was sequenced for TCR beta chains only, and without alpha or paired-chain data the features that could be detected were limited. According to the authors, the approach could potentially be generalized to other disease states and immunological phenotypes. A later genetic analysis reported fewer N-insertions in productive TCRs among donors in an Asian-associated ancestry cluster than the approximately 670-donor mean. In a later analysis, HLA-associated TCR beta chains showed more clonal expansion and lower generation probabilities than non-associated chains that were equally common. Presence/absence analyses assumed roughly uniform sequencing depth across donors, an assumption that may not hold. In a later analysis, the rate of TCR association differed among HLA loci, with DRB1 alleles having the most associated TCRs and HLA-C alleles having the fewest. Immune exposure information for the cohort was limited to CMV serostatus. Correlated functional status among segregating V segments might reflect linkage disequilibrium, but an unknown experimental factor could not be ruled out. In a later genetic analysis, a missense DCLRE1C variant was associated with V-gene and J-gene trimming of TCR beta chains, and the association was replicated in an independent cohort. A group of highly shared sequence variants was considered likely to be a technical artifact of the sequencing pipeline. At a false discovery rate of 0.05, a later analysis linked 15,000 to 20,000 TCR beta sequences to specific HLA alleles. Over 15 rarely observed V segments, including chromosome 9 orphons, were excluded from the earlier analysis of about 600 of the donors because counts were too low. Because HLA typing was unavailable for some donors at each locus, only the typed subset was used in association tests. Three of the identified cytomegalovirus-associated TCR beta chains were confirmed in vitro to be specific for cytomegalovirus antigens. A further reported finding was that TCR beta sequences accurately predicted the HLA-A and HLA-B alleles for most subjects in the first cohort. Because the 87-base-pair reads could not distinguish some IMGT-functional V segments, including TRBV6-2 and TRBV6-3, those segments were excluded. While some public TCRs were present in many individuals, most TCR sequences turned up only very rarely across donors.

About this clone: What antigen it recognizes has not been identified. No base quality values were provided; no much bigger clone lies one nucleotide off.

Including cysteine and phenylalanine, the CDR3 has 15 amino acids. Just the 45-base CDR3 DNA is kept, in frame starting at base 1. The V end gives up 3 bases and the J end 7 bases, leaving 6 bases in the junction not matched to a gene. The germline V gene (reference sequence) yields LNHNV for CDR1 and YYDKDF for CDR2. Receptor libraries were prepared by the immunoSEQ multiplex PCR assay. The multiplex PCR relied on a mix of 60 forward primers for TCR Vbeta segments and 13 reverse primers for TCR Jbeta segments. Amplification of the CDR3 region of rearranged TCR beta genes was performed with a multiplex PCR assay on genomic DNA. The Illumina HiSeq System was used to sequence the amplified TCR beta libraries as 87-base-pair reads. Per the source publication's procedure: A later analysis tallied 75 million to 95 million unique TCR beta chains across the 550 to 850 repertoires, and approximately 12 million of those chains were shared by two or more donors. A nearest-neighbor algorithm error-corrected the raw reads and collapsed the reads into unique sequences, merging closely related sequences to remove PCR and sequencing errors. CDR3 sequences were aligned to IMGT reference sequences to assign V, D and J gene segments. For a sequence to be retained, at least a six-nucleotide match to both a V gene segment and a J gene segment was required. A rearrangement counted as productive if the CDR3 had no stop codons and remained in frame with V and J, and every other rearrangement counted as non-productive. CDR3 was defined according to IMGT convention as the region running from the second conserved V-encoded cysteine to the conserved J-encoded phenylalanine. In an earlier analysis of roughly 580 of the donors, sequences lacking an unambiguous match to a single V gene segment were excluded. In an earlier analysis of a few hundred of the donors, a V segment was called functional when productive rearrangements were above 56.7%, and segregating when the standard deviation between donors exceeded 5%. A statistical classification framework was developed to diagnose cytomegalovirus status using the catalog of TCR beta chain sequences. In a later analysis, TCR nucleotide sequences were compared against IMGT/GENE-DB human TR gene sequences so that V and J genes could be assigned. The TCRdist pipeline was used in a later analysis to assign CDR3 sequences and most-parsimonious VDJ recombination scenarios. A later analysis defined each TCR beta chain by its CDR3 amino acid sequence plus V-gene family, and excluded reads lacking a unique V-gene family. A later analysis removed several hundred highly shared, low-generation-probability nucleotide sequences to deal with suspected cross-contamination and a sequencing artifact. A later analysis calculated a clonal expansion index for each public chain from normalized within-repertoire ranks of inferred template counts. A later analysis computed generation probabilities with a VDJ recombination model fitted to out-of-frame rearrangements, and checked the results against IGoR. In a later analysis, hypergeometric tests were used to score TCR-TCR, TCR-HLA and TCR-CMV co-occurrence, with a repertoire-size bias correction applied to TCR pairs. False discovery rates were estimated in a later analysis by permuting HLA or CMV assignments 20 times. In a later analysis, co-occurring TCRs were grouped using DBSCAN, and TCRdist sequence similarity was added for clustering within HLA-allele-positive subsets. For co-occurrence clustering, repertoires with fewer than 30,000 or more than 120,000 public chains were excluded, along with roughly 5 repertoires with anomalous nucleotide sharing. TCRdb retrieved this table from immuneACCESS and kept in-frame rearrangements only. Not all clones are present; in checked studies, unresolved V genes account for under half, and no reason is known for the remainder. V and J calls and clone size are those listed in that table; D and trimming were worked out from the DNA. This sample is represented by approximately 70,000 clones; roughly four fifths of them were singletons. The biggest ten clones account for around 6% of the sample.

The cohort was made up of approximately 670 healthy bone marrow donors. All cohort members were sampled while nominally healthy, although unrecorded immune exposures were likely present. The donor tested CMV seronegative, placing the donor among the 350 or so seronegative members of the cohort. A peripheral blood sample was collected from each donor, and TCR beta sequencing was performed on peripheral blood mononuclear cells. Genomic DNA was extracted from the blood cell samples with the Qiagen DNeasy Blood Extraction Kit. Material: PBMCs. This chain joins TRBV15 to TRBJ2-7, with TRBD2 matching 13 junction bases. The receptor was derived from a man between 45 and 60 years old in good health and CMV-seronegative. The bases read TGTGCCACCAGCAGTGGGACTAGCGGGATGAGTGAGCAGTACTTC. Its product reads: CATSSGTSGMSEQYF.